This entry lists 30 T cell receptor beta chains sequenced from one sample in a study of tumor T cells in aggressive B-cell lymphoma. Only in-frame clones appear in the TCRdb table, and some are missing; sequencing was by immunoSEQ multiplex PCR. Among 3,000 or so clones, under 75% were seen once, and the ten largest hold over 8.5%. The sequenced sample consisted of tumor tissue. These receptors originate from an adult with diffuse large B cell lymphoma.

The chain joins TRBV7-2 to TRBJ1-5; 7 nucleotides agree with TRBD1. In germline, CDR1 is SGHTA, CDR2 FQGNSA. This CDR3 spans 15 amino acids. With V trimmed by 5 bases and J by 1 base, 5 bases remained unmatched. The CDR3: CASSAQGGSNQPQHF. The CDR3 nucleotides are TGTGCCAGCAGCGCCCAGGGGGGAAGCAATCAGCCCCAGCATTTT.

This chain joins TRBV5-6 and TRBJ2-7; 9 nucleotides agree with TRBD1. The CDR3 is made up of 17 amino acids. Trimming removed 4 bases from V and 4 bases from J; junction bases left unmatched: 15. CDR1 SGHDT and CDR2 YYEEEE come from the germline V gene. CDR3 sequence reads: CASSSPRGQGPLYEQYF. CDR3 sequence (DNA): TGTGCCAGCAGCAGCCCCCGTGGACAGGGGCCCCTGTACGAGCAGTACTTC.

This chain joins TRBV9 and TRBJ2-2, with D possibly being TRBD2 (6 bases). Germline V lookup: CDR1 SGDLS, CDR2 YYNGEE. Trimming pared 2 bases from V and 5 bases from J, leaving 10 bases between. This CDR3 is 14 amino acids long. The CDR3 DNA sequence: TGTGCCAGCAGCGTCGGGGGAGATACCGGGGAGCTGTTTTTT. Its translation is CASSVGGDTGELFF.

To note about this clone: An end of the junction does not agree with germline; a read error may underlie this. This rearrangement joins TRBV4-3 to TRBJ1-2, with D unresolved. The CDR3 consists of 14 residues. Per the germline V gene, CDR1 is LGHNA and CDR2 is YSLEER. CDR3 amino acids: CVSSQEQTNYGYTF. DNA for the CDR3: TGCGTCAGCAGCCAAGAACAGACAAACTATGGCTACACCTTC.

This clone was counted only a few times. This chain connects TRBV4-1 to TRBJ2-7; 12 bases fit TRBD2. The CDR3 has 17 residues. Germline loops: CDR1 MGHRA, CDR2 YSYEKL. Losses at the gene ends were 4 bases for V and 0 bases for J; bases not matched to a gene: 7. The CDR3 coding sequence is TGCGCCAGCAGCCGAGGACTAGCGGGAATGAGCTCCTACGAGCAGTACTTC. Amino acid sequence: CASSRGLAGMSSYEQYF.

The chain employs TRBV28 and TRBJ1-1; D remains ambiguous. The CDR3 length is 11 residues. From germline, CDR1 is MDHEN and CDR2 SYDVKM. Trimming took off 3 bases at V and 5 bases at J, with 4 bases between the two ends. CDR3 sequence reads: CASSFKTEAFF. CDR3 in DNA: TGTGCCAGCAGTTTTAAAACTGAAGCTTTCTTT.

The chain couples TRBV15 to TRBJ2-5; unclear D gene. Germline V gene lookup returns CDR1 LNHNV and CDR2 YYDKDF (reference sequence). There are 13 residues in the CDR3. Between the trimmed V and J ends, which lost 0 bases and 1 base, there was a span of 3 bases. The CDR3 is CATSRDLQETQYF. DNA of the CDR3: TGTGCCACCAGCAGAGATCTCCAAGAGACCCAGTACTTC.

CDR3 bases: TGTGCCAGCTCCGAACCGGGACTAGCGGGAGGCCGCTCCTACAATGAGCAGTTCTTC. It is translated as CASSEPGLAGGRSYNEQFF. The chain carries TRBV18 and TRBJ2-1; 15 nucleotides align to TRBD2. V dropped 6 bases and J dropped 0; count of bases not matched to a gene: 9. Germline loops: CDR1 KGHSH, CDR2 LQKENI. The CDR3 length is 19 residues. Together with reference TRBV18 and TRBJ2-1, the CDR3 gives the full variable domain: NAGVMQNPRHLVRRRGQEARLRCSPMKGHSHVYWYRQLPEEGLKFMVYLQKENIIDESGMPKERFSAEFPKEGPSILRIQQVVRGDSAAYFCASSEPGLAGGRSYNEQFFGPGTRLTVL.

The rearrangement uses TRBV18 and TRBJ2-2, with D perhaps matching TRBD1 (6 bases). The V gene's germline CDR1 is KGHSH and CDR2 LQKENI. This CDR3 has 13 residues. The V gene lost 3 bases and the J gene lost 9 bases, with 11 bases spanning the gap. DNA of the CDR3: TGTGCCAGCTCACCCGACAGGTCCCGGGAGCTGTTTTTT. It encodes CASSPDRSRELFF. The entire variable domain, with the rest obtained from reference TRBV18 and TRBJ2-2, is as follows: NAGVMQNPRHLVRRRGQEARLRCSPMKGHSHVYWYRQLPEEGLKFMVYLQKENIIDESGMPKERFSAEFPKEGPSILRIQQVVRGDSAAYFCASSPDRSRELFFGEGSRLTVL.

A remark on this clone: Other DNA sequences in the same sample also yield this CDR3. The V call is TRBV27, the J call TRBJ2-7, with 7 positions matching TRBD1. V trimming: 5 bases; J trimming: 4 bases; junction bases outside the gene matches: 8. This CDR3 region has 14 residues. Germline V gives CDR1 MNHEY, CDR2 SMNVEV (reference sequence). The CDR3 DNA reads TGTGCCAGCAGTCTCGACAGGGTTCGGTACGAGCAGTACTTC. Translated: CASSLDRVRYEQYF.

The J gene is TRBJ2-5, the V gene TRBV18; D not certain. The DNA end favors TRBJ2-7, so the J call may be wrong. This CDR3 has 12 amino acids. Germline-derived CDR1 and CDR2 are KGHSH and LQKENI. This CDR3 reads CASSPDFYEQYF. In nucleotides, the CDR3 is TGTGCCAGCTCACCTGACTTCTACGAGCAGTACTTC.

The V call is TRBV6-5, the J call TRBJ2-7, with a weak D call TRBD1 (8 bases). Trimming stripped 5 bases from V and 2 bases from J, with 13 bases between. CDR3 length: 14 amino acids. CDR1 MNHEY and CDR2 SVGAGI come from the germline V gene. The chain's CDR3 is CASSTGGVTYEQYF. The CDR3 bases are TGTGCCAGCAGTACAGGGGGGGTCACCTACGAGCAGTACTTC.

In its sample, this clone was seen a few times. This chain uses TRBV9 with TRBJ1-4; tentative D call: TRBD1 (5 bases). This CDR3 region has 14 residues. The V gene's germline CDR1 is SGDLS and CDR2 YYNGEE. With 3 bases removed from V and 2 bases from J, the gap between germline ends came to 8 bases. CDR3 protein: CASSADSTNEKLFF. The CDR3 DNA is TGTGCCAGCAGCGCCGACAGCACTAATGAAAAACTGTTTTTT.

The chain recombines TRBV25-1 with TRBJ1-1; unclear D gene. This CDR3 contains 15 residues. V was shortened by 2 bases and J by 0 bases, with 10 bases between the two germline ends. In germline, CDR1 is MGHDK, CDR2 SYGVNS. CDR3 nucleotide sequence: TGTGCCAGCAGTGAACACGCGAGTTTGAACACTGAAGCTTTCTTT. Residues: CASSEHASLNTEAFF.

The genes are TRBV6-5 and TRBJ2-7, with 11 bases that match TRBD2. CDR3 length equals 15 residues. CDR1 and CDR2 (germline): MNHEY, SVGAGI. V was clipped by 10 bases and J by 5 bases; unmatched bases: 13. The CDR3 coding sequence is TGTGCCAACAGAGATTGGACTAGCGGGTCCCACGAGCAGTACTTC. Amino acid sequence: CANRDWTSGSHEQYF.

The V call is TRBV6-9, the J call TRBJ2-3; D unresolved. CDR3 length: 14 amino acids. Deletions cut 5 bases from V and 2 bases from J, with 11 bases between. Germline V lookup: CDR1 MNHGY, CDR2 SVAAGI. CDR3 sequence reads: CASSERVLTDTQYF. The CDR3 DNA reads as TGTGCCAGCAGTGAAAGAGTTCTCACAGATACGCAGTATTTT.

CDR3 DNA: TGTGCCAGCAGCCCCCGGACTAGCTCGGCCGGGGAGCTGTTTTTT. Amino acid sequence: CASSPRTSSAGELFF. This rearrangement joins TRBV7-8 to TRBJ2-2; TRBD2 matches 8 bases. The V gene's germline CDR1 is SGHVS and CDR2 FQNEAQ. After removal of 5 bases from V and 6 bases from J, the junction contained 8 bases not matched to a gene. The CDR3 is 15 amino acids.

The rearrangement links TRBV18 to TRBJ1-5, with D maybe TRBD1 (5 bases). Trimming pared 1 base from V and 7 bases from J, leaving 14 bases between. The CDR3 is made up of 15 amino acids. Germline CDR1 KGHSH, CDR2 LQKENI. CDR3 coding DNA: TGTGCCAGCTCACCACAGGGGAAGGGTGAACAGCCCCAGCATTTT. Encoded protein: CASSPQGKGEQPQHF.

The rearrangement links TRBV6-1 to TRBJ1-1; tentatively, D is TRBD1 (6 bases). This CDR3 has 13 residues. Germline CDR1 reads MNHNS; CDR2 reads SASEGT. V shed 6 bases and J shed 6 bases, with 14 bases lying between them. The CDR3 region has the DNA TGTGCCAGCAGATACAGGGAGGGTTCTGAAGCTTTCTTT. Its translation: CASRYREGSEAFF.

The chain has TRBV12-5 and TRBJ2-1, with D uncertain. Germline CDR1 and CDR2: LGHNT and FRNRAP. Trimming left V 6 bases short and J 8 bases short, with 8 bases between. This CDR3 spans 11 amino acids. CDR3 amino acids: CASGLNYEQFF. The CDR3 nucleotides read TGTGCTAGTGGCCTGAACTATGAGCAGTTCTTC.

The chain is built from TRBV25-1 and TRBJ1-6; D is undetermined. The CDR3 extends over 12 amino acids. From germline, CDR1 is MGHDK and CDR2 SYGVNS. Trimming stripped 5 bases from V and 7 bases from J, with 6 bases between. CDR3 region: CASSYGNSPLHF. The CDR3, as DNA: TGTGCCAGCAGTTACGGGAATTCACCCCTCCACTTT.

This chain links TRBV7-4 with TRBJ1-5, with 9 bases that match TRBD1. Looked up from germline, CDR1 is SGHVT and CDR2 is SQSDAQ. V dropped 5 bases and J dropped 5; count of bases not matched to a gene: 13. This CDR3 has 17 residues. The CDR3 loop reads CASSHGDDRGNHQPQHF. Here the CDR3 DNA reads TGTGCCAGCAGCCACGGGGACGACAGGGGGAATCATCAGCCCCAGCATTTT.

This clone was seen only once. The chain couples TRBV28 to TRBJ1-2; D may be TRBD1 (5 bases). Germline values: CDR1 MDHEN, CDR2 SYDVKM. V lost 6 bases and J lost 7, with 15 bases in between. CDR3 size: 13 residues. The chain's CDR3 is CASSSGQGGGYTF. The CDR3 bases are TGTGCCAGCAGCTCGGGGCAGGGAGGTGGCTACACCTTC.

This clone was observed once. The V call is TRBV9, the J call TRBJ2-5; 8 bases are a match to TRBD2. The end of the DNA is better explained by TRBJ2-7, so the J call may be wrong. This CDR3 is built from 15 residues. Per germline, CDR1 SGDLS and CDR2 YYNGEE. CDR3 sequence reads: CASSVRAGASYEQYF. The DNA for the CDR3 is TGTGCCAGCAGCGTACGAGCGGGAGCCTCCTACGAGCAGTACTTC.

This clone was seen a few times. The chain is built from TRBV5-4 and TRBJ2-7, with 9 bases matching TRBD1. The CDR3 spans 17 residues. Germline trimming cut 0 bases from V and 4 bases from J; bases unmatched to any gene: 11. Per the germline V gene, CDR1 is SGHNT and CDR2 is YYREEE (reference sequence). CDR3: CASSLAAYGTGNYEQYF. The DNA of the CDR3 is TGTGCCAGCAGCTTGGCCGCATACGGGACAGGGAATTACGAGCAGTACTTC.

The V gene is TRBV28, the J gene TRBJ2-7; possible D gene TRBD2, 5 bases. The CDR3 has 15 amino acids. Trimming left V 6 bases short and J 2 bases short, with 17 bases between. CDR1 is MDHEN, CDR2 SYDVKM, per germline. CDR3 nucleotide sequence: TGTGCCAGCAGCTCCATCGGTGGGAGCGCCTACGAGCAGTACTTC. It codes for CASSSIGGSAYEQYF.

This clone has just a few counts. Other DNA sequences in the sample encode the same CDR3. This chain uses TRBV28 with TRBJ2-1; 7 bases line up with TRBD1. The V segment lost 3 bases and the J segment 2 bases; nucleotides outside the gene matches: 4. The CDR3 has 15 residues. Germline V gives CDR1 MDHEN, CDR2 SYDVKM. The CDR3 reads CASSFSGQTYNEQFF. The CDR3 coding sequence is TGTGCCAGCAGTTTTTCGGGACAGACCTACAATGAGCAGTTCTTC.

V gene TRBV18 combines with J gene TRBJ2-7, with a weak D call TRBD1 (5 bases). The CDR3 spans 13 residues. CDR1 and CDR2 (germline): KGHSH, LQKENI. The V gene lost 1 base and the J gene lost 3 bases, with 7 bases spanning the gap. The CDR3 DNA reads TGTGCCAGCTCACCACAGGACATCTACGAGCAGTACTTC. Translated, it gives CASSPQDIYEQYF.

The chain employs TRBV30 and TRBJ1-4; D call uncertain. Germline CDR1 is GTSNPN and CDR2 is SVGIG (reference sequence). There are 11 residues in the CDR3. The V end was cut by 3 bases, the J end by 4 bases, with 3 bases between. The CDR3 is CAWSFNEKLFF. In nucleotides, the CDR3 is TGTGCCTGGAGCTTTAATGAAAAACTGTTTTTT.

By sample fraction, this clone is large. The rearrangement links TRBV2 to TRBJ1-3; D gene ambiguous. The CDR3 length is 15 residues. CDR1 is SNHLY, CDR2 FYNNEI, per germline. The V end lost 5 bases, the J end lost 0 bases, and 11 bases lay between the germline ends. The chain's CDR3 is CASSTGLYSGNTIYF. CDR3 DNA sequence: TGTGCCAGCAGTACCGGACTGTACTCTGGAAACACCATATATTTT.